The clone carrying this T cell receptor (beta chain) was counted once. These data belong to a study of blood T cell repertoires in COVID-19. Generated by immunoSEQ multiplex PCR, the TCRdb table keeps only in-frame clones and is missing some. Of over 150,000 clones listed, roughly 84% are singletons. Looked up from germline, CDR1 is LGHDT and CDR2 is YNNKEL (reference sequence). The length of the CDR3 is 15 residues. The ends were cut back, 2 bases at V and 10 bases at J, with 15 bases in the middle. Input material: peripheral blood. This clonotype was sampled from a man in his 60s with COVID-19, enrolled during active disease. This rearrangement joins TRBV3-1 (or the pseudogene TRBV3-2) to TRBJ1-6; a possible D gene is TRBD1 (5 bases). The CDR3 loop reads CASSQTPGTQSPLHF. In DNA, the CDR3 is TGTGCCAGCAGCCAAACGCCAGGGACTCAATCACCCCTCCACTTT.